This note documents a single TCR beta chain sequence. The antigen remains undetermined. This specimen belongs to a study of CD8 T cells in ankylosing spondylitis. Study-level findings and limits: Made up of eight highly homologous variants, a TCR beta motif appeared characteristic of ankylosing spondylitis blood. Past studies reported some motif variants in reactive arthritis synovial fluid and blood. In ankylosing spondylitis patients, matched synovial fluid reportedly showed significant enrichment of disease-linked clones. The authors found the disease-linked clones to be CD8+ and relatively rare in peripheral blood.

Construction of TCR beta libraries was performed using quantitative 5'-RACE with molecular barcodes. TCRdb called the 5' RACE reads again in MiXCR, with one record for every CDR3 protein. The sample records about 750,000 distinct CDR3 sequences, under 20% being singletons. The J segment lost 4 bases and the V segment lost 1 base, leaving 10 bases of the junction unmatched. CDR1 is DFQATT and CDR2 is SNEGSKA in the germline V gene (reference sequence). The CDR3 is made up of 15 amino acids. The chain carries TRBV20-1 and TRBJ2-7; the match to TRBD1 covers 7 bases. This receptor was identified in a male donor with ankylosing spondylitis. The sample comprised blood, either unsorted or a sorted T cell fraction (not recorded which). This chain's CDR3 is CSARGRTGLPYEQYF. The CDR3 DNA follows: TGCAGTGCTAGAGGCCGGACAGGCCTACCGTACGAGCAGTACTTC.